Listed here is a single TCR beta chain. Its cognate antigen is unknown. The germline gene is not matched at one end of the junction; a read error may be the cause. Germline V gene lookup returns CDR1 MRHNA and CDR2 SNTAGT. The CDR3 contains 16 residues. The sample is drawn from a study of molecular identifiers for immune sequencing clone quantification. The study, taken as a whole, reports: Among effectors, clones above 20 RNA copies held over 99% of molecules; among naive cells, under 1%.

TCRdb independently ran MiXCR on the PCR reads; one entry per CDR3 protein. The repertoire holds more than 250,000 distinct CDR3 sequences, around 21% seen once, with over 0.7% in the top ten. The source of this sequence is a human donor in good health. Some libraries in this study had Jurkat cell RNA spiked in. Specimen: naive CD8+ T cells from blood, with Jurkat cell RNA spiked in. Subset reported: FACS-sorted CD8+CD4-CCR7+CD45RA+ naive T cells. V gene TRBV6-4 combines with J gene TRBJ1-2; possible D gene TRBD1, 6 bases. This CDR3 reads CACSDSTARGADGYTF. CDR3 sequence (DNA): TGTGCCTGCAGTGACTCGACCGCCAGGGGTGCCGATGGCTACACCTTC.